One and the same sample provided the 8 T cell receptor beta chains below, sequenced in a study of blood T cell repertoires in COVID-19. Clones were read by immunoSEQ multiplex PCR, and TCRdb kept only the in-frame ones, dropping some. The sample shows under 150,000 clones, under 85% of them seen only once. Sample: peripheral blood. These receptors all stem from a middle-aged man with active or convalescent COVID-19.

The V gene is TRBV2, the J gene TRBJ2-2; unclear D gene. V was trimmed by 4 bases and J by 4 bases, leaving 7 bases between them. CDR3 length equals 13 residues. CDR1 SNHLY and CDR2 FYNNEI come from the germline V gene. The CDR3, as DNA: TGTGCCAGCAGTGGGCGGCCCACCGGGGAGCTGTTTTTT. Its translation is CASSGRPTGELFF. The full variable domain, its missing parts supplied by reference TRBV2 and TRBJ2-2, is EPEVTQTPSHQVTQMGQEVILRCVPISNHLYFYWYRQILGQKVEFLVSFYNNEISEKSEIFDDQFSVERPDGSNFTLKIRSTKLEDSAMYFCASSGRPTGELFFGEGSRLTVL.

The rearrangement joins TRBV11-3 to TRBJ1-3; D possibly corresponds to TRBD1 (6 bases). Germline loops: CDR1 SGHNT, CDR2 YENEEA. The V end lost 5 bases, the J end lost 8 bases, and 13 bases lay between the germline ends. This CDR3 contains 13 residues. The CDR3, as DNA: TGTGCCAGCAGCCGACAGGACGTGGACACCATATATTTT. Its protein product is CASSRQDVDTIYF.

This chain joins TRBV27 and TRBJ2-6; the D gene is possibly TRBD2 (5 bases). The CDR3 has 17 residues. The germline CDR1 and CDR2 sequences are MNHEY and SMNVEV (reference sequence). V lost 2 bases to trimming and J lost 2 bases, with 13 bases between them. This CDR3 is CASSLRESTTGANVLTF. CDR3 DNA: TGTGCCAGCAGTTTAAGGGAGTCTACAACTGGGGCCAACGTCCTGACTTTC.

This clone was observed a single time. The chain has TRBV7-6 and TRBJ1-2; D possibly corresponds to TRBD1 (6 bases). The CDR3 covers 14 residues. Germline lookup yields CDR1 SGHVS and CDR2 FNYEAQ. The V and J ends lost 5 bases and 0 bases respectively, with 10 bases between them. CDR3 residues: CASSPQGTNYGYTF. DNA for the CDR3: TGTGCCAGCAGCCCGCAGGGGACTAACTATGGCTACACCTTC.

The V gene is TRBV11-2, the J gene TRBJ1-6, with 7 bases aligning to TRBD1. Germline lookup yields CDR1 SGHAT and CDR2 FQNNGV. J lost 7 bases, V lost 4 bases, and 1 base had no gene match. The CDR3 is made up of 13 amino acids. The CDR3 bases are TGTGCCAGCAGCTCGGGACAGAATTCACCCCTCCACTTT. This gives the protein CASSSGQNSPLHF.

The chain joins TRBV11-2 to TRBJ2-5; 12 positions match TRBD2. CDR1 and CDR2 (germline): SGHAT, FQNNGV. CDR3 length: 17 residues. V was pared by 4 bases and J by 4 bases, with 10 bases of the junction left unmatched. CDR3 protein: CASSYSPKTSGGETQYF. CDR3 bases: TGTGCCAGCAGCTACAGCCCCAAGACTAGCGGGGGAGAGACCCAGTACTTC.

The J gene is TRBJ2-6, the V gene TRBV3-1 (or the pseudogene TRBV3-2); weak D call: TRBD1 (6 bases). Germline loops: CDR1 LGHDT, CDR2 YNNKEL (reference sequence). V was clipped by 0 bases and J by 3 bases, with 9 bases between them. The CDR3 length is 16 residues. DNA of the CDR3: TGTGCCAGCAGCCAAGAGGCAGGGGTTGGGGCCAACGTCCTGACTTTC. Its translation is CASSQEAGVGANVLTF.

The chain combines TRBV7-8 with TRBJ2-6; 7 bases map to TRBD1. Looked up from germline, CDR1 is SGHVS and CDR2 is FQNEAQ. The CDR3 extends over 18 amino acids. The V gene end was trimmed by 8 bases and the J gene end by 0 bases; junction bases not matched to a gene: 13. The CDR3 is CASGQAGTAPSGANVLTF. The CDR3 DNA reads as TGTGCCAGCGGACAAGCCGGGACAGCCCCCTCTGGGGCCAACGTCCTGACTTTC.